The clone carrying this T cell receptor (beta chain) was seen only a few times. Its antigen is as yet unknown. The data derive from a study of post-analysis software for immune sequencing data. Across the study: Courses of disease covered relapsing-remitting, secondary progressive and progressive-relapsing multiple sclerosis.

The TCR beta cDNA libraries carried unique molecular identifiers. A population of roughly 0.95 to 10 million T cells gave rise to roughly 490,000 cDNA molecules. MiXCR, applied by TCRdb to the PCR reads, yields one record per CDR3 protein. Among about 400,000 distinct CDR3 sequences listed, roughly 30% were seen once. Study-level points and caveats: There was significantly lower normalized Chao1 diversity in multiple sclerosis patients than in controls. Strong co-clustering by F measure linked samples that shared a preparation batch.

The TCR originated in a girl aged 10 to 17 with multiple sclerosis. Sequencing used blood.

The CDR3, as DNA: TGCGCCAGCAGCCAAGATCCCCCAGGCTTTGGGGATGAGCAGTTCTTC. It translates to CASSQDPPGFGDEQFF. The J gene is TRBJ2-1, the V gene TRBV4-3, with D hard to call. CDR1 LGHNA and CDR2 YSLEER come from the germline V gene. The CDR3 has 16 amino acids. Trimming took off 0 bases at V and 8 bases at J, with 17 bases between the two ends.